Below, 30 T cell receptor beta chains from the same sample are listed, as sequenced in a study of early T cells in non-severe SARS-CoV-2 infection. TCRdb ran MiXCR on the 5' RACE reads and lists one entry per CDR3 protein. Of around 66,000 distinct CDR3 sequences in the sample, around 13% are singletons; the top ten hold 7.5% to 9%. Sequencing was carried out using whole blood. The receptors derive from an adult who was a healthcare worker with PCR-confirmed SARS-CoV-2 infection or an uninfected control (not recorded which).

This clonotype has just a few counts. The rearrangement uses TRBV29-1 and TRBJ1-1, with 10 bases aligning to TRBD1. Germline CDR1 is SQVTM and CDR2 is ANQGSEA. V was clipped by 5 bases and J by 4 bases; unmatched bases: 10. The CDR3 contains 15 residues. The CDR3 DNA reads as TGCAGCGTTACCAGACAGGGGGCTGCGGGCACTGAAGCTTTCTTT. It translates to CSVTRQGAAGTEAFF.

The gene calls are TRBV20-1 and TRBJ2-7, with D perhaps TRBD1 or TRBD2 (5 bases each). This CDR3 has 13 amino acids. Germline-derived CDR1 and CDR2 are DFQATT and SNEGSKA (reference sequence). V gave up 6 bases and J gave up 1 base, with 13 bases separating them. The CDR3, as DNA: TGCAGTGCCCGAGGGACGTCATCCTACGAGCAGTACTTC. Translated: CSARGTSSYEQYF.

This clonotype was found many times. The V gene is TRBV10-3, the J gene TRBJ1-5; 7 positions agree with TRBD1. V lost 2 bases and J lost 3; bases outside the gene matches: 7. This CDR3 is 16 amino acids long. Germline assignment: CDR1 ENHRY and CDR2 SYGVKD. The CDR3 loop reads CAISEISRGNNQPQHF. The CDR3 DNA sequence: TGTGCCATCAGTGAGATTTCCAGGGGGAACAATCAGCCCCAGCATTTT.

This clonotype came up a few times. The gene calls are TRBV24-1 and TRBJ2-1; D possibly uses TRBD1 or TRBD2 (5 bases each). The CDR3 contains 13 residues. The germline V and J ends were trimmed by 9 bases and 8 bases, with 16 bases remaining between them. Germline CDR1 and CDR2: KGHDR and SFDVKD. CDR3: CATRGGVTDEQFF. CDR3 DNA: TGTGCCACCCGTGGGGGAGTTACGGATGAGCAGTTCTTC.

This clonotype was recorded a few times. V and J are TRBV12-3 or TRBV12-4 and TRBJ2-3; TRBD2 matches at 8 bases. V dropped 2 bases and J dropped 3; count of bases not matched to a gene: 10. CDR3 size: 17 residues. The CDR3 protein is CASSLRARGGPTDTQYF. As DNA, the CDR3 is TGTGCCAGCAGTTTAAGGGCCCGGGGGGGGCCGACAGATACGCAGTATTTT.

This clonotype was found many times. The rearrangement links TRBV28 to TRBJ1-1; 10 bases map to TRBD1. Trimming at V came to 3 bases and at J to 8 bases, leaving 6 bases not matched to a gene. The CDR3 runs to 14 residues. Germline lookup yields CDR1 MDHEN and CDR2 SYDVKM. CDR3 sequence reads: CASSLGQGIGEAFF. For the CDR3, the DNA is TGTGCCAGCAGTTTGGGACAGGGGATCGGCGAAGCTTTCTTT.

In its sample, this clonotype was seen a few times. The V call is TRBV5-1, the J call TRBJ2-7; D is ambiguous. V was clipped by 1 base and J by 0 bases, with 11 bases between them. CDR3 length: 15 residues. CDR1 is SGHRS and CDR2 is YFSETQ in the germline V gene. CDR3 sequence: CASSLRSVSSYEQYF. The CDR3 coding sequence is TGCGCCAGCAGCTTGCGCAGCGTCAGCTCCTACGAGCAGTACTTC.

The CDR3 reads CASSRRLEEQFF. The CDR3 DNA sequence: TGTGCCAGCAGCCGCAGACTGGAGGAGCAGTTCTTC. The chain carries TRBV6-1 and TRBJ2-1; no clear D gene. Between the trimmed V and J ends, which lost 6 bases and 10 bases, there was a span of 13 bases. The germline V gene encodes CDR1 MNHNS and CDR2 SASEGT. The CDR3 consists of 12 residues.

This clonotype was seen at least ten times. V is TRBV28 and J is TRBJ2-3; 9 nucleotides line up with TRBD1. This CDR3 is built from 15 residues. V shed 3 bases, J shed 1 base, and the junction held 2 bases outside the gene matches. The V gene's germline CDR1 is MDHEN and CDR2 SYDVKM. The CDR3 sequence: CASSLTGGGTDTQYF. The CDR3 DNA follows: TGTGCCAGCAGTTTGACAGGGGGGGGCACAGATACGCAGTATTTT.

This clonotype was seen at least ten times. This chain joins TRBV19 and TRBJ2-7; 9 bases map to TRBD2. The CDR3 has 13 amino acids. CDR1 is LNHDA, CDR2 SQIVND, per germline (reference sequence). V lost 6 bases, J lost 7 bases, and 7 bases stayed unmatched. In DNA, the CDR3 is TGTGCCAGTAGCTCTGCGGGAGGGCTAGAGCAGTACTTC. Translation gives CASSSAGGLEQYF.

V usage is TRBV6-1 and J usage is TRBJ1-1; 10 nucleotides agree with TRBD1. The CDR3 sequence is 14 residues long. The V gene's germline CDR1 is MNHNS and CDR2 SASEGT. With 7 bases clipped from V and 4 bases from J, the junction kept 6 bases outside the gene matches. This chain's CDR3 is CASNDRGRGTEAFF. CDR3 sequence (DNA): TGTGCCAGCAATGACAGGGGGCGCGGCACTGAAGCTTTCTTT.

The chain links TRBV7-8 to TRBJ1-1; TRBD1 aligns across 10 bases. The CDR3 loop spans 18 amino acids. Germline V gene sequence: CDR1 SGHVS, CDR2 FQNEAQ. The V gene end was trimmed by 5 bases and the J gene end by 4 bases; junction bases not matched to a gene: 16. The chain's CDR3 is CASSLMTGGAGRSTEAFF. CDR3 nucleotides: TGTGCCAGCAGCCTAATGACAGGGGGCGCTGGGAGGAGCACTGAAGCTTTCTTT. Together with reference TRBV7-8 and TRBJ1-1, the CDR3 gives the full variable domain: GAGVSQSPRYKVAKRGQDVALRCDPISGHVSLFWYQQALGQGPEFLTYFQNEAQLDKSGLPSDRFFAERPEGSVSTLKIQRTQQEDSAVYLCASSLMTGGAGRSTEAFFGQGTRLTVV.

The chain joins TRBV12-3 or TRBV12-4 to TRBJ1-4; 9 bases fit TRBD1. V lost 6 bases, J lost 8 bases, and 7 bases stayed unmatched. The CDR3 extends over 14 amino acids. The CDR3 nucleotides read TGTGCCAGCAGGCCGGGGACAGGGACCGAAAAACTGTTTTTT. Protein: CASRPGTGTEKLFF.

This clonotype was observed a handful of times. The chain has TRBV28 and TRBJ2-1; no clear D. The CDR3 extends over 13 amino acids. Germline assignment: CDR1 MDHEN and CDR2 SYDVKM. The V end lost 5 bases, the J end lost 10 bases, and 15 bases lay between the germline ends. CDR3 nucleotides: TGTGCCAGCAGTCTCGGGCCTGCCGGAGAGCAGTTCTTC. Protein: CASSLGPAGEQFF.

This rearrangement joins TRBV27 to TRBJ2-6; D is ambiguous. Germline V gene sequence: CDR1 MNHEY, CDR2 SMNVEV (reference sequence). Trimming pared 2 bases from V and 3 bases from J, leaving 14 bases between. This CDR3 comprises 17 residues. The CDR3 DNA follows: TGTGCCAGCAGTTTAGCGGCAGGACCCTTTGGGGCCAACGTCCTGACTTTC. This encodes CASSLAAGPFGANVLTF.

J is TRBJ2-1 and V is TRBV29-1; D gene ambiguous. Germline V gene sequence: CDR1 SQVTM, CDR2 ANQGSEA. The CDR3 is made up of 14 amino acids. Trimming left V 4 bases short and J 0 bases short, with 10 bases between. The CDR3, as DNA: TGCAGCGTTGGGGTCTTTGGCTCCTACAATGAGCAGTTCTTC. Translation: CSVGVFGSYNEQFF.

This clonotype was counted a few times. The genes are TRBV20-1 and TRBJ2-1; 13 bases line up with TRBD2. The CDR3 is 18 residues long. From germline, CDR1 is DFQATT and CDR2 SNEGSKA (reference sequence). V lost 6 bases, J lost 3 bases, and 14 bases stayed unmatched. As DNA, the CDR3 is TGCAGTGCCTTCGAACTAGCGGGAGGGGCCGGATACTACAATGAGCAGTTCTTC. Translated: CSAFELAGGAGYYNEQFF.

The chain links TRBV20-1 to TRBJ2-5; 14 nucleotides match TRBD2. There are 16 residues in the CDR3. Germline V lookup: CDR1 DFQATT, CDR2 SNEGSKA (reference sequence). V lost 5 bases and J lost 5; bases outside the gene matches: 10. The CDR3 sequence is CSAPDLTSGRGETQYF. CDR3 in DNA: TGCAGTGCTCCCGACCTGACTAGCGGGAGGGGGGAGACCCAGTACTTC.

The chain uses TRBV20-1 and TRBJ2-1; 8 bases align to TRBD2. Germline assignment: CDR1 DFQATT and CDR2 SNEGSKA (reference sequence). This CDR3 contains 12 residues. V lost 4 bases, J lost 10 bases, and 6 bases stayed unmatched. The CDR3 nucleotides read TGCAGTGCTACATTAGCGGGACCGGAGCAGTTCTTC. Amino acid sequence: CSATLAGPEQFF.

This chain connects TRBV7-2 to TRBJ2-3, with D uncertain. Germline V lookup: CDR1 SGHTA, CDR2 FQGNSA. V was shortened by 3 bases and J by 1 base, with 5 bases between the two germline ends. The CDR3 sequence is 13 residues long. CDR3 sequence (DNA): TGTGCCAGCAGCTTCTCCCGCACAGATACGCAGTATTTT. It codes for CASSFSRTDTQYF.

This clonotype was seen more than once but under ten times. The chain uses TRBV20-1 and TRBJ2-7, with D unresolved. Trimming took off 4 bases at V and 0 bases at J, with 7 bases between the two ends. The CDR3 runs 12 residues. The germline V gene encodes CDR1 DFQATT and CDR2 SNEGSKA (reference sequence). The CDR3: CSATSLSYEQYF. The CDR3 DNA sequence: TGCAGTGCTACCAGCCTCTCCTACGAGCAGTACTTC.

This clonotype showed up many times. The rearrangement joins TRBV7-8 to TRBJ2-3; unclear D gene. V lost 4 bases and J lost 5, with 7 bases in between. Germline CDR1 SGHVS, CDR2 FQNEAQ. This CDR3 has 12 amino acids. CDR3 amino acids: CASSSDLDTQYF. In DNA, the CDR3 is TGTGCCAGCAGCTCGGACCTAGATACGCAGTATTTT.

The rearrangement links TRBV2 to TRBJ2-5; D gene unclear. The CDR3 contains 11 residues. From germline, CDR1 is SNHLY and CDR2 FYNNEI. The V gene lost 7 bases and the J gene lost 4 bases, with 7 bases spanning the gap. The DNA of the CDR3 is TGTGCCAGCAAGGACGTAGAGACCCAGTACTTC. Residues: CASKDVETQYF.

This clonotype was found many times. This sequence joins TRBV4-2 and TRBJ2-7; tentative D call: TRBD2 (6 bases). Trimming removed 4 bases at V and 6 bases at J, with 16 bases between. CDR1 is LGHNA, CDR2 YNFKEQ, per germline. CDR3 size: 14 residues. CDR3 amino acids: CASSPLAVRAEQYF. The DNA for the CDR3 is TGTGCCAGCAGCCCTTTAGCGGTCCGGGCCGAGCAGTACTTC.

This chain uses TRBV6-1 with TRBJ2-3; D not certain. Per germline, CDR1 MNHNS and CDR2 SASEGT. V was shortened by 1 base and J by 6 bases, with 2 bases between the two germline ends. The CDR3 extends over 11 amino acids. This chain's CDR3 is CASSEGDTQYF. The DNA of the CDR3 is TGTGCCAGCAGTGAAGGGGATACGCAGTATTTT.

This clonotype was seen ten or more times. The V call is TRBV5-1, the J call TRBJ2-6, with TRBD2 as a possible D gene (5 bases). The CDR3 runs to 16 residues. Deletions cut 4 bases from V and 4 bases from J, with 15 bases between. Per germline, CDR1 SGHRS and CDR2 YFSETQ. CDR3 sequence: CASSISRGGGANVLTF. The CDR3 coding sequence is TGCGCCAGCAGCATAAGCCGGGGTGGAGGGGCCAACGTCCTGACTTTC.

This chain connects TRBV10-3 to TRBJ1-3, with D hard to call. V shed 6 bases and J shed 0 bases, with 9 bases lying between them. The CDR3 is 14 amino acids. Germline V lookup: CDR1 ENHRY, CDR2 SYGVKD. In DNA form, the CDR3 reads TGTGCCATCAGGGACCCGAGCTCTGGAAACACCATATATTTT. Translated: CAIRDPSSGNTIYF.

V usage is TRBV29-1 and J usage is TRBJ2-7; D is possibly TRBD1 (5 bases). Trimming pared 5 bases from V and 2 bases from J, leaving 16 bases between. CDR3 size: 14 residues. Germline V gene sequence: CDR1 SQVTM, CDR2 ANQGSEA. The CDR3 region is CSVTLLQAPYEQYF. The DNA for the CDR3 is TGCAGCGTTACACTCTTACAGGCACCCTACGAGCAGTACTTC.

This clonotype has a handful of counts. V is TRBV5-5 and J is TRBJ2-5; D gene unclear. Trimming took 0 bases from V and 2 from J, leaving 5 bases between them. This CDR3 is 13 amino acids long. Germline CDR1 and CDR2: SGHKS and YYEKEE (reference sequence). CDR3 coding DNA: TGTGCCAGCAGCTTGGTGGGACAAGAGACCCAGTACTTC. This sequence encodes CASSLVGQETQYF.

This clonotype was observed many times. The chain employs TRBV7-2 and TRBJ2-7; D unclear. With 5 bases removed from V and 2 bases from J, the gap between germline ends came to 10 bases. From germline, CDR1 is SGHTA and CDR2 FQGNSA. The CDR3 loop spans 13 amino acids. The CDR3 here is CASSPGLPYEQYF. The CDR3 DNA follows: TGTGCCAGCAGCCCTGGATTGCCCTACGAGCAGTACTTC.